The following is a T cell receptor beta chain sequence with its context. The sample is drawn from a study of blood T cell repertoires in COVID-19. Individuals aged 18 to 89 years were recruited from around 22 US areas. Categorization into cohorts depended on clinical history that participants reported. Only in-frame clones appear in the TCRdb table, and some are missing; sequencing was by immunoSEQ multiplex PCR. Of more than 120,000 clones listed, 75% to 90% are singletons. The CDR3 is made up of 16 amino acids. From germline, CDR1 is SQVTM and CDR2 ANQGSEA. V lost 5 bases and J lost 6; bases outside the gene matches: 10.

The receptor was derived from a man aged 50 or older in a cohort exposed to, infected with or recovered from COVID-19 (not recorded which). The V gene is TRBV29-1, the J gene TRBJ2-2; 12 nucleotides line up with TRBD1. Sequenced input: PBMCs or T cells enriched from blood (not recorded which). In nucleotides, the CDR3 is TGCAGCGTTCAAAGTGGGACAGGGGGCTCCGCCGGGGAGCTGTTTTTT. Amino acid sequence: CSVQSGTGGSAGELFF.